The entry below gives a single T cell receptor (beta chain) sequence along with its context. This receptor's antigen is unknown. No base qualities exist here, and no much larger clone lies one base off it. These data originate in a study of shared clonotypes between healthy human individuals (TCRdb year 2020). For the study in its entirety: The cohort included three men and a couple of women between 18 and 49 years of age. To estimate repertoire size and how much clonotype sharing occurs between individuals, the study deeply sequenced the blood TCR repertoires of roughly 5 healthy adults. Different laboratories and diverse techniques were used to prepare libraries and sequence TCR repertoires, to increase sequencing depth and limit assay-specific biases. Between about 0.85 and 8.9 billion PBMCs per donor were obtained by leukapheresis. The full study reports these points: Pairwise subsampling led to the expectation that sequencing depth would affect the degree of clonotype sharing among donors. Sampling was restricted to blood, and TCR repertoires in tissue are likely to differ from TCR repertoires in blood. The small number of donors limited the genetic and exposure-history diversity represented.

The donors were healthy, HIV-negative adults who had no recently reported acute infections or vaccinations. Only Caucasian adults living in Nashville, Tennessee, USA were represented among the donors. For unsorted samples, roughly 91 million PBMCs were counted, and genomic DNA was extracted using the QIAamp DNA Blood Mini kit. Blood was obtained by leukapheresis, after which PBMCs were separated by Ficoll-Histopaque density gradient centrifugation and cryopreserved in liquid nitrogen vapor phase. Using the deep immunoSEQ assay, multiplex PCR amplified TCR CDR3 regions from genomic DNA. Extracted genomic DNA from each cell subset was distributed evenly across all wells of several immunoSEQ 96-well plates, and each plate was treated as a replicate. Each replicate PCR for unsorted PBMC received roughly 300 ng genomic DNA, equal to about 30,000 T cell genomes. Unsorted PBMC genomic DNA was sequenced across ten immunoSEQ deep assay plates. The purified libraries were quantified using a Qubit 3.0 fluorometer, sized with a Bioanalyzer 2100, and then quantified again using the KAPA Library Quantification kit. A separate single-read 150-cycle Illumina NextSeq 550 flow cell was used to sequence each immunoSEQ 96-well plate. Per the authors' processing: Because the immunoSEQ output included only junctional sequences and no quality scores, the filtering could not be the same as the filtering used for full-length reads. To assign V/J genes and CDR3, sequences were annotated against IMGT germline references using PyIR, a Python wrapper for IgBLAST v1.9. Reads were filtered out if the reads had weak V/J assignments (E-value above 1e-6), no CDR3, stop codons, out-of-frame junctions, or ambiguous translated residues. V3J clonotypes were defined as sequences sharing an identical inferred V gene, J gene, and CDR3 amino acid sequence. The percentage overlap between two repertoires was calculated by dividing the number of shared unique clonotypes by the size of the smaller repertoire. RTK rarefaction, the Chao1 estimator, and Recon v2.1 estimates of unobserved clonotypes were used to assess repertoire richness. TCRdb took this table from immuneACCESS and kept in-frame rearrangements with V and J called. Such tables lack part of the clones; where checked against another copy, unresolved V genes explain under half of the gap, and the rest is unexplained. The V and J calls and the clone size are those of that table, but D and trimming were determined from the DNA. In this sample the table shows some 470,000 clones, 76% of which occur a single time. Of the sample, 13% is held by the ten largest clones.

CDR3 length: 17 amino acids, cysteine to phenylalanine. Only the CDR3 DNA is retained, 51 bases long and in frame from the first base. As encoded in the germline V gene, CDR1 is SGDLS while CDR2 is YYNGEE. V is pruned by 4 bases and J by 4 bases, leaving 10 bases of the junction without a gene match. The sequence was obtained from a woman aged 40 to 55 in good health. Some clones in this sample may be carry-over from other donors' samples. This sequence uses TRBV9 and TRBJ2-1; 11 of the junction bases match TRBD2. The sample consisted of PBMCs. The nucleotides are TGTGCCAGCAGCTCCCAGGGGGGACTAGCGGCATACAATGAGCAGTTCTTC. Translated, it reads CASSSQGGLAAYNEQFF.